This T cell receptor beta chain was recorded in a study of cytomegalovirus exposure and HLA in healthy donors. Overall study results and limits: The study flagged about 160 TCR beta chains as cytomegalovirus-associated. A subsequent analysis found that TCR clusters from the first cohort also tended to co-occur in the 120 or so validation repertoires, with 94% of cluster scores above 0. As confirmed in vitro, three CMV-associated chains were specific for CMV antigens.

Here immunoSEQ multiplex PCR was the method, and the copy in TCRdb shows in-frame clones only, minus some. Seen here are tens of thousands of clones, over 85% observed once, and the top ten hold 3.6%. The count of this clone is one. The antigen remains unidentified. The source of this sequence is a young woman in good health and CMV-seronegative. Material for sequencing was PBMCs.

The CDR3 bases are TGTGCCAGCAGCGCGCAGCGGGAGGGCCCCTACAATGAGCAGTTCTTC. It codes for CASSAQREGPYNEQFF. The gene calls are TRBV9 and TRBJ2-1; 10 bases match TRBD2. The CDR3 totals 16 residues. Germline lookup yields CDR1 SGDLS and CDR2 YYNGEE. Germline trimming cut 3 bases from V and 2 bases from J; bases unmatched to any gene: 5.